This passage covers 14 T cell receptor beta chains from one sample sequenced in a study of read filtering for tumor transcriptome and immune sequencing. The library was built from about 400 ng RNA with molecular barcoded adaptors for alpha/delta and beta/gamma chains. TCRdb ran MiXCR on the reads and lists one entry per CDR3 protein. Here the sample spans tens of thousands of distinct CDR3 sequences, around 15% being singletons. The sample taken for sequencing was a population of CD138-negative cells sorted from bone marrow. These receptors were taken from a donor at least 40 years old with multiple myeloma.

This clonotype came up many times. At one end the junction does not follow the germline gene, possibly because of a read error. The rearrangement uses TRBV7-7 and TRBJ2-5, with 7 bases that match TRBD1. From germline, CDR1 is SSHAT and CDR2 FNYEAQ (reference sequence). The CDR3 contains 15 residues. Here the CDR3 DNA reads TGTGCTAGCAGCTCGACAGGGATCGGTCAAGAGACCCAGTACTTC. Amino acid sequence: CASSSTGIGQETQYF.

On this clonotype: A much larger clone differs from this one at a single base, so this may be a read error. The chain employs TRBV5-1 and TRBJ2-7, with 10 bases that match TRBD2. After removal of 0 bases from V and 7 bases from J, the junction contained 7 bases not matched to a gene. The CDR3 is 15 residues long. Germline V CDR1 and CDR2: SGHRS, YFSETQ. In nucleotides, the CDR3 is TGCGCCAGCAGCTTGGGGCTAGCGGGAGTTGAAGAGCAGTACTTC. It encodes CASSLGLAGVEEQYF.

This clonotype has ten or more counts. The chain couples TRBV5-1 to TRBJ1-1; 9 bases map to TRBD1. CDR1 is SGHRS and CDR2 is YFSETQ in the germline V gene. This CDR3 comprises 14 residues. V was pared by 3 bases and J by 5 bases, with 5 bases of the junction left unmatched. CDR3 residues: CASSSGTGWTEAFF. The CDR3, as DNA: TGCGCCAGCAGCTCCGGGACAGGGTGGACTGAAGCTTTCTTT.

Ten or more counts support this clonotype. V and J are TRBV5-1 and TRBJ2-3; maybe TRBD2 (5 bases). In germline, CDR1 is SGHRS, CDR2 YFSETQ. V shed 9 bases and J shed 4 bases, with 18 bases lying between them. CDR3 length: 14 amino acids. CDR3 nucleotide sequence: TGCGCCACCTCGGACTCCCTCACTCCAGATACGCAGTATTTT. This translates into CATSDSLTPDTQYF.

This clonotype was recorded at least ten times. The chain uses TRBV25-1 and TRBJ1-1; 7 positions agree with TRBD1. The CDR3 totals 14 residues. Germline V gene lookup returns CDR1 MGHDK and CDR2 SYGVNS. J lost 2 bases, V lost 5 bases, and 5 bases had no gene match. CDR3 DNA: TGTGCCAGCAGTTCGACAGGGATCAACACTGAAGCTTTCTTT. Amino acids: CASSSTGINTEAFF.

This clonotype was recorded at least ten times. Its ends do not fully match the called genes, so a read error is possible. The chain recombines TRBV7-7 with TRBJ1-1; D gene unclear. Germline loops: CDR1 SSHAT, CDR2 FNYEAQ (reference sequence). The CDR3 has 14 residues. The CDR3 DNA reads TGTGCTAGCAGCCCCGTTGGGCCTAACACTGAAGCTTTCTTT. It encodes CASSPVGPNTEAFF.

V and J are TRBV20-1 and TRBJ1-3; possible D gene TRBD1, 5 bases. CDR3 length: 13 amino acids. The germline CDR1 and CDR2 sequences are DFQATT and SNEGSKA (reference sequence). V was pared by 5 bases and J by 3 bases, with 11 bases between. The CDR3 DNA reads TGCAGTGCTCGAAGGGACGGTGGAAACACCATATATTTT. This encodes CSARRDGGNTIYF.

This clonotype was seen more than once but under ten times. The rearrangement joins TRBV12-3 or TRBV12-4 to TRBJ1-2; D gene unclear. V was shortened by 3 bases and J by 4 bases, with 3 bases between the two germline ends. The CDR3 is made up of 11 amino acids. The CDR3 coding sequence is TGTGCCAGCAGTTTGATCTATGGCTACACCTTC. Translation gives CASSLIYGYTF.

This clonotype was seen at least ten times. The chain has TRBV2 and TRBJ2-5, with D hard to call. CDR1 is SNHLY and CDR2 is FYNNEI in the germline V gene. Trimming removed 5 bases from V and 1 base from J, with 5 bases in between. The CDR3 loop spans 12 amino acids. CDR3 coding DNA: TGTGCCAGCAGTTATACCCAAGAGACCCAGTACTTC. It encodes CASSYTQETQYF.

This clonotype was observed at least ten times. CDR3 amino acids: CASSGGTGGDTEAFF. For the CDR3, the DNA is TGTGCCAGCAGCGGCGGGACAGGAGGGGACACTGAAGCTTTCTTT. V and J are TRBV11-2 and TRBJ1-1; 8 bases align to TRBD1. This CDR3 comprises 15 residues. The V gene end was trimmed by 5 bases and the J gene end by 3 bases; junction bases not matched to a gene: 8. Per the germline V gene, CDR1 is SGHAT and CDR2 is FQNNGV.

This clonotype is medium-sized in the sample. The rearrangement links TRBV28 to TRBJ2-7; D is unclear. Germline values: CDR1 MDHEN, CDR2 SYDVKM. Trimming shortened V by 4 bases and J by 5 bases, and 9 bases separated the two germline ends. There are 12 residues in the CDR3. The CDR3 here is CASSSGLHEQYF. The DNA for the CDR3 is TGTGCCAGCAGTTCTGGGCTTCACGAGCAGTACTTC.

A remark on this clonotype: This is likely a read error, given that the CDR3 carries no conserved phenylalanine or tryptophan at its end. V and J are TRBV6-1 and TRBJ2-1; TRBD1 might be the D (6 bases). Germline CDR1 MNHNS, CDR2 SASEGT. The CDR3 spans 14 residues. Trimming removed 5 bases from V and 4 bases from J, with 12 bases in between. The CDR3 reads CASSRQALYNEQFS. CDR3 sequence (DNA): TGTGCCAGCAGTAGACAGGCCCTATACAATGAGCAGTTCTCC.

This clonotype was observed many times. The gene calls are TRBV3-1 and TRBJ1-1, with no clear D. The CDR3 loop spans 17 amino acids. Germline-derived CDR1 and CDR2 are LGHDT and YNNKEL (reference sequence). The ends were cut back, 1 base at V and 0 bases at J, with 15 bases in the middle. The CDR3 DNA sequence: TGTGCCAGCAGCCAAGCGTTAGAGCGGCTCATGAACACTGAAGCTTTCTTT. It encodes CASSQALERLMNTEAFF.

In this sample, this clonotype turned up many times. The chain carries TRBV2 and TRBJ2-5; D uncertain. Germline V CDR1 and CDR2: SNHLY, FYNNEI. Trimming removed 2 bases from V and 3 bases from J, with 4 bases in between. There are 12 residues in the CDR3. The CDR3 region is CASSEYEETQYF. CDR3 nucleotides: TGTGCCAGCAGTGAATACGAAGAGACCCAGTACTTC. Based on the CDR3 plus reference TRBV2 and TRBJ2-5, the full variable domain is EPEVTQTPSHQVTQMGQEVILRCVPISNHLYFYWYRQILGQKVEFLVSFYNNEISEKSEIFDDQFSVERPDGSNFTLKIRSTKLEDSAMYFCASSEYEETQYFGPGTRLLVL.